The present T cell receptor (beta chain) was sequenced within a study of blood T cell repertoires in COVID-19. Study-wide background: COVID-19 samples from acute and convalescent phases originated in the United States, Italy and Spain. T cells, B-cell-depleted T cells, or PBMCs provided the cDNA or gDNA that served as material.

In the authors' methods: Cell counts per sample came from amplifying reference gene primers. Clones were sequenced by immunoSEQ multiplex PCR, and TCRdb holds only the in-frame ones, with some missing. That table is the source of V, J and clone size, and D and trimming were worked out from the DNA. Of under 450,000 clones detected, 81% appear once; the ten largest clones hold 0.85% to 1.3%. This CDR3 has 19 residues. Germline assignment: CDR1 SGHTA and CDR2 FQGNSA. With V trimmed by 4 bases and J by 1 base, 7 bases remained unmatched. Material: peripheral blood. J is TRBJ2-1 and V is TRBV7-2; 16 nucleotides agree with TRBD2. This receptor was taken from a human donor with acute or convalescent COVID-19. The donor label of this sample is uncertain. CDR3: CASSSGTSGRAWSYNEQFF. The CDR3 coding sequence is TGTGCCAGCAGCTCCGGGACTAGCGGGAGGGCCTGGTCCTACAATGAGCAGTTCTTC. Together with reference TRBV7-2 and TRBJ2-1, the CDR3 gives the full variable domain: GAGVSQSPSNKVTEKGKDVELRCDPISGHTALYWYRQSLGQGLEFLIYFQGNSAPDKSGLPSDRFSAERTGGSVSTLTIQRTQQEDSAVYLCASSSGTSGRAWSYNEQFFGPGTRLTVL.